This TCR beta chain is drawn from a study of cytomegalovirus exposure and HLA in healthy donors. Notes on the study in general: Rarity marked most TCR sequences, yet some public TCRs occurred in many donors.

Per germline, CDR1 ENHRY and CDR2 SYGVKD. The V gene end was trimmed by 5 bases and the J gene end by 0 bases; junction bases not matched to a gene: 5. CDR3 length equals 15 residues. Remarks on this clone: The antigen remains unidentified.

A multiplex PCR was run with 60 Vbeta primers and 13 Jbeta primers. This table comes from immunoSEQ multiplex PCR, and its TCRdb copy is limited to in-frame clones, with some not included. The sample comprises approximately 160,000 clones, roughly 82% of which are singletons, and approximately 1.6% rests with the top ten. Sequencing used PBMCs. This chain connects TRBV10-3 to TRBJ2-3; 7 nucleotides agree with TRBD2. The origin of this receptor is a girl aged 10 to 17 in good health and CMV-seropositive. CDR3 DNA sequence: TGTGCCATCAGTTTTGAGCGGGATAGCACAGATACGCAGTATTTT. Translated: CAISFERDSTDTQYF.